These 32 T cell receptor beta chains came from one sample sequenced in a study of shared clonotypes between healthy human individuals. Data came from immunoSEQ multiplex PCR; TCRdb stores just in-frame clones and leaves some out. The repertoire holds around 2.3 million clones, with approximately 94% as singletons. The sample was naive CD4+ T cells sorted from blood. Subset specified: CD45RA+ positively selected. The source is a man aged 18 to 29 in good health.

V is TRBV5-1 and J is TRBJ2-7, with D possibly TRBD1 on 5 matching bases. The CDR3 is made up of 14 amino acids. The V end lost 2 bases, the J end lost 5 bases, and 14 bases lay between the germline ends. In germline, CDR1 is SGHRS, CDR2 YFSETQ. The CDR3 DNA follows: TGCGCCAGCAGCTTAGGGGCGCCTGCCCACGAGCAGTACTTC. Residues: CASSLGAPAHEQYF. Supplemented by reference TRBV5-1 and TRBJ2-7, the full variable domain reads KAGVTQTPRYLIKTRGQQVTLSCSPISGHRSVSWYQQTPGQGLQFLFEYFSETQRNKGNFPGRFSGRQFSNSRSEMNVSTLELGDSALYLCASSLGAPAHEQYFGPGTRLTVT.

The chain combines TRBV6-5 with TRBJ2-1, with D hard to call. Between the trimmed V and J ends, which lost 0 bases and 10 bases, there was a span of 10 bases. Looked up from germline, CDR1 is MNHEY and CDR2 is SVGAGI. CDR3 size: 13 residues. The CDR3 sequence is CASSYSSSNEQFF. In DNA, the CDR3 is TGTGCCAGCAGTTACTCGTCCTCTAACGAGCAGTTCTTC.

Notes on this clone: The identical CDR3 is also encoded by other nucleotide sequences in the sample. The chain carries TRBV7-2 and TRBJ2-5; D possibly matches TRBD1 or TRBD2 (6 bases each). The CDR3 has 13 amino acids. Trimming stripped 6 bases from V and 4 bases from J, with 12 bases between. CDR1 and CDR2 (germline): SGHTA, FQGNSA. CDR3 coding DNA: TGTGCCAGCAGAAGAGGGGGAGGAGAGACCCAGTACTTC. Residues: CASRRGGGETQYF. Full variable domain (remainder filled in from reference TRBV7-2 and TRBJ2-5): GAGVSQSPSNKVTEKGKDVELRCDPISGHTALYWYRQSLGQGLEFLIYFQGNSAPDKSGLPSDRFSAERTGGSVSTLTIQRTQQEDSAVYLCASRRGGGETQYFGPGTRLLVL.

In its sample, this clone was seen once. The chain couples TRBV18 to TRBJ2-5, with D perhaps being TRBD1 or TRBD2 (6 bases each). The CDR3 sequence is 15 residues long. From germline, CDR1 is KGHSH and CDR2 LQKENI. Between the trimmed V and J ends, which lost 2 bases and 1 base, there was a span of 11 bases. The CDR3 DNA reads TGTGCCAGCTCACCAGGTTGGGGGGCCCAAGAGACCCAGTACTTC. This sequence encodes CASSPGWGAQETQYF.

V usage is TRBV19 and J usage is TRBJ2-2; 7 bases map to TRBD1. This CDR3 spans 16 amino acids. Trimming removed 6 bases from V and 5 bases from J; junction bases left unmatched: 12. Germline V gene sequence: CDR1 LNHDA, CDR2 SQIVND (reference sequence). The CDR3 protein is CASSPQGMMGTGELFF. CDR3 DNA sequence: TGTGCCAGTAGCCCACAGGGGATGATGGGTACCGGGGAGCTGTTTTTT.

The chain employs TRBV18 and TRBJ1-2, with no clear D. CDR1 KGHSH and CDR2 LQKENI come from the germline V gene. The CDR3 loop spans 14 amino acids. The germline V and J ends were trimmed by 0 bases and 3 bases, with 8 bases remaining between them. The CDR3 DNA reads as TGTGCCAGCTCACCACCGGCAGAGTACTATGGCTACACCTTC. Translating it yields CASSPPAEYYGYTF.

This sequence joins TRBV2 and TRBJ1-2; D is unclear. The CDR3 covers 13 residues. Germline CDR1 SNHLY, CDR2 FYNNEI. Trimming removed 1 base from V and 5 bases from J, with 8 bases in between. The CDR3 region is CASSEEGEYGYTF. The DNA for the CDR3 is TGTGCCAGCAGTGAAGAGGGAGAGTATGGCTACACCTTC.

V and J are TRBV5-4 and TRBJ2-2, with D perhaps matching TRBD1 (7 bases). Germline V CDR1 and CDR2: SGHNT, YYREEE (reference sequence). Trimming pared 4 bases from V and 1 base from J, leaving 23 bases between. This CDR3 has 19 amino acids. The CDR3 DNA reads as TGTGCCAGCAGCCCCCCCCCGGGGGTGACAGGGTTGAACACCGGGGAGCTGTTTTTT. This codes for CASSPPPGVTGLNTGELFF.

The chain recombines TRBV11-3 with TRBJ2-7, with 9 positions matching TRBD1. Per germline, CDR1 SGHNT and CDR2 YENEEA. The V gene end was trimmed by 4 bases and the J gene end by 6 bases; junction bases not matched to a gene: 7. This CDR3 has 14 residues. The CDR3 spells CASSSQGAWTEQYF. The CDR3 bases are TGTGCCAGCAGCTCACAGGGGGCCTGGACCGAGCAGTACTTC.

CDR3 in amino acids: CASRRVSRTDTQYF. The CDR3 region has the DNA TGTGCCAGCAGACGTGTATCTCGCACAGATACGCAGTATTTT. This rearrangement joins TRBV6-1 to TRBJ2-3; D unresolved. V was clipped by 6 bases and J by 1 base, with 11 bases between them. The CDR3 has 14 residues. Germline V gene lookup returns CDR1 MNHNS and CDR2 SASEGT.

The CDR3 reads CASSRGGAYEQYF. In DNA, the CDR3 is TGCGCCAGCAGCCGGGGGGGCGCCTACGAGCAGTACTTC. The chain couples TRBV4-1 to TRBJ2-7; D possibly corresponds to TRBD2 (7 bases). The germline CDR1 and CDR2 sequences are MGHRA and YSYEKL. The CDR3 extends over 13 amino acids. V lost 4 bases and J 2 bases, leaving 9 bases between the germline ends.

V is TRBV25-1 and J is TRBJ1-3, with D unresolved. CDR3 length equals 15 residues. Trimming pared 6 bases from V and 4 bases from J, leaving 16 bases between. Germline V lookup: CDR1 MGHDK, CDR2 SYGVNS. CDR3 coding DNA: TGTGCCAGCAGCCATACAGCGTTGGGGGGAAACACCATATATTTT. Translating it yields CASSHTALGGNTIYF. Full variable domain (missing parts from reference TRBV25-1 and TRBJ1-3): EADIYQTPRYLVIGTGKKITLECSQTMGHDKMYWYQQDPGMELHLIHYSYGVNSTEKGDLSSESTVSRIRTEHFPLTLESARPSHTSQYLCASSHTALGGNTIYFGEGSWLTVV.

This chain connects TRBV27 to TRBJ2-7; perhaps TRBD2 as D (6 bases). The CDR3 consists of 15 residues. V dropped 6 bases and J dropped 2 bases, with 17 bases sitting between them. Germline V CDR1 and CDR2: MNHEY, SMNVEV (reference sequence). The CDR3 DNA is TGTGCCAGCAGCCTCCAGTCGTGGGGGGCCTACGAGCAGTACTTC. It yields the protein CASSLQSWGAYEQYF.

The CDR3 DNA reads TGTGCCACCCCGACGGGCAGGGGTTATAATTCACCCCTCCACTTT. It encodes CATPTGRGYNSPLHF. The rearrangement joins TRBV13 to TRBJ1-6; a weak D match, TRBD1 (6 bases). The V gene's germline CDR1 is PRHDT and CDR2 FYEKMQ (reference sequence). There are 15 residues in the CDR3. Trimming cost V 10 bases and J 4 bases, with 17 bases left between them. Based on the CDR3 plus reference TRBV13 and TRBJ1-6, the full variable domain is AAGVIQSPRHLIKEKRETATLKCYPIPRHDTVYWYQQGPGQDPQFLISFYEKMQSDKGSIPDRFSAQQFSDYHSELNMSSLELGDSALYFCATPTGRGYNSPLHFGNGTRLTVT.

This clone was detected only once. V usage is TRBV30 and J usage is TRBJ2-2; TRBD2 agrees at 9 bases. Germline V gene sequence: CDR1 GTSNPN, CDR2 SVGIG (reference sequence). CDR3 size: 14 residues. V was clipped by 7 bases and J by 1 base; unmatched bases: 4. The CDR3 DNA sequence: TGTGCCTCCGAGCGGGGGGAGAACACCGGGGAGCTGTTTTTT. This gives the protein CASERGENTGELFF.

The chain is built from TRBV6-1 and TRBJ1-5; 12 nucleotides match TRBD1. J was trimmed by 0 bases and V by 0 bases; bases with no gene match: 6. Germline CDR1 and CDR2: MNHNS and SASEGT. The CDR3 has 19 amino acids. The CDR3 nucleotides read TGTGCCAGCAGTGAAGCGGGGACAGGGGGCCCAAATAGCAATCAGCCCCAGCATTTT. Amino acid sequence: CASSEAGTGGPNSNQPQHF.

This chain connects TRBV7-8 to TRBJ2-2; weak D call: TRBD1 (7 bases). This CDR3 contains 15 residues. CDR1 is SGHVS and CDR2 is FQNEAQ in the germline V gene. The V and J ends lost 2 bases and 5 bases respectively, with 12 bases between them. The DNA of the CDR3 is TGTGCCAGCAGCTTAAGACAGGGAGGTACCGGGGAGCTGTTTTTT. Encoded protein: CASSLRQGGTGELFF.

V gene TRBV23-1 combines with J gene TRBJ1-2; D is possibly TRBD1 (5 bases). TRBV23-1 is placed among ORFs of uncertain function. There are 17 residues in the CDR3. V was pared by 0 bases and J by 2 bases, with 16 bases between. CDR3 residues: CASSQSSGTHSNYGYTF. The CDR3 coding sequence is TGCGCCAGCAGTCAATCCTCCGGGACCCATAGCAACTATGGCTACACCTTC.

The J gene is TRBJ2-7, the V gene TRBV27; 7 positions agree with TRBD2. The CDR3 runs 17 residues. Germline assignment: CDR1 MNHEY and CDR2 SMNVEV (reference sequence). The V and J ends lost 4 bases and 6 bases, in that order; junction bases with no gene match: 18. CDR3 coding DNA: TGTGCCAGCAGTTCTCCCCACGGGGCTAGCGGTCCTCGCGAGCAGTACTTC. Amino acids: CASSSPHGASGPREQYF.

V and J are TRBV6-5 and TRBJ2-1; 7 bases are a match to TRBD1. Per the germline V gene, CDR1 is MNHEY and CDR2 is SVGAGI. The trim removed 2 bases at V and 3 bases at J, leaving 1 base unmatched. This CDR3 is built from 14 residues. The CDR3 spells CASSYGQDYNEQFF. CDR3 in DNA: TGTGCCAGCAGTTACGGACAGGACTACAATGAGCAGTTCTTC.

This clone was counted once. The gene calls are TRBV21-1 and TRBJ1-2; whether TRBD1, the table's D call, matches the DNA was not checked. TRBV21-1 is annotated as a pseudogene. The CDR3 contains 14 residues. The DNA of the CDR3 is TGTGCCAGCAGCATAAGCAGGGTGGACTATGGCTACACCTTC. Translating gives CASSISRVDYGYTF.

The J gene is TRBJ2-2, the V gene TRBV2; 9 nucleotides match TRBD2. Germline values: CDR1 SNHLY, CDR2 FYNNEI. CDR3 length: 15 residues. Germline trimming cut 5 bases from V and 6 bases from J; bases unmatched to any gene: 7. The CDR3 DNA sequence: TGTGCCAGCAGTACGGGACTAGCTTTGGCCGGGGAGCTGTTTTTT. Its protein is CASSTGLALAGELFF.

This chain connects TRBV11-2 to TRBJ1-3; 7 bases align to TRBD1. After removal of 5 bases from V and 2 bases from J, the junction contained 6 bases not matched to a gene. The CDR3 consists of 15 residues. CDR1 and CDR2 from the germline V gene are SGHAT and FQNNGV. CDR3 sequence: CASSPSTGTGNTIYF. The CDR3, as DNA: TGTGCCAGCAGCCCATCGACAGGGACTGGAAACACCATATATTTT.

This sequence joins TRBV7-6 and TRBJ2-5; D assignment may be TRBD1 or TRBD2 (5 bases each). The CDR3 has 13 amino acids. Per germline, CDR1 SGHVS and CDR2 FNYEAQ. V gave up 4 bases and J gave up 4 bases, with 10 bases separating them. This CDR3 is CASSSGRLETQYF. In DNA form, the CDR3 reads TGTGCCAGCAGCTCGGGACGACTAGAGACCCAGTACTTC.

This clone has just a few counts. The chain uses TRBV10-3 and TRBJ2-7; 8 bases fit TRBD1. Germline V CDR1 and CDR2: ENHRY, SYGVKD. The CDR3 runs 15 residues. Trimming took 0 bases from V and 0 from J; bases not matched to a gene: 1. The CDR3, as DNA: TGTGCCATCAGTGAGTCGGGACAGGACTCCTACGAGCAGTACTTC. Encoded protein: CAISESGQDSYEQYF.

The genes are TRBV30 and TRBJ2-5; D possibly corresponds to TRBD1 (5 bases). The CDR3 consists of 12 residues. Between the trimmed V and J ends, which lost 2 bases and 5 bases, there was a span of 9 bases. Germline V gene data show CDR1 as GTSNPN and CDR2 as SVGIG (reference sequence). CDR3: CAWSPWGETQYF. As DNA, the CDR3 is TGTGCCTGGAGTCCGTGGGGCGAGACCCAGTACTTC.

The CDR3 coding sequence is TGTGCCAGCAGCTTTAGCGGGCCTTATAATTCACCCCTCCACTTT. Translated, it gives CASSFSGPYNSPLHF. The chain employs TRBV7-2 and TRBJ1-6, with D unresolved. With 3 bases removed from V and 4 bases from J, the gap between germline ends came to 10 bases. Germline V gives CDR1 SGHTA, CDR2 FQGNSA. The CDR3 length is 15 residues.

V usage is TRBV18 and J usage is TRBJ1-4, with a tentative D call TRBD1 (5 bases). The CDR3 runs to 13 residues. Per germline, CDR1 KGHSH and CDR2 LQKENI. The V gene lost 0 bases and the J gene lost 8 bases, with 7 bases spanning the gap. DNA for the CDR3: TGTGCCAGCTCACCACCGGGGCACGAAAAACTGTTTTTT. The encoded protein is CASSPPGHEKLFF.

The J gene is TRBJ2-7, the V gene TRBV10-1; D remains unclear. V lost 2 bases and J 1 base, leaving 12 bases between the germline ends. From germline, CDR1 is WNHNN and CDR2 SYGVQD (reference sequence). The CDR3 length is 15 residues. The CDR3 sequence: CASSERQVGSYEQYF. The CDR3 region has the DNA TGCGCCAGCAGTGAGAGACAAGTCGGGTCCTACGAGCAGTACTTC.

The chain recombines TRBV12-5 with TRBJ1-5; TRBD1 is a possible D gene (6 bases). V dropped 5 bases and J dropped 9 bases, with 14 bases sitting between them. Germline assignment: CDR1 LGHNT and CDR2 FRNRAP. CDR3 length: 13 residues. CDR3 loop: CASGPGVGAPQHF. CDR3 sequence (DNA): TGTGCTAGTGGTCCAGGGGTCGGGGCGCCCCAGCATTTT. Supplemented by reference TRBV12-5 and TRBJ1-5, the full variable domain reads DARVTQTPRHKVTEMGQEVTMRCQPILGHNTVFWYRQTMMQGLELLAYFRNRAPLDDSGMPKDRFSAEMPDATLATLKIQPSEPRDSAVYFCASGPGVGAPQHFGDGTRLSIL.

The CDR3 here is CASSLRQNTGELFF. The CDR3 nucleotides are TGTGCCAGCAGCCTGAGGCAGAACACCGGGGAGCTGTTTTTT. V is TRBV27 and J is TRBJ2-2; no clear D. Trimming cost V 6 bases and J 1 base, with 9 bases left between them. The CDR3 is 14 residues long. Germline V CDR1 and CDR2: MNHEY, SMNVEV (reference sequence).

The chain links TRBV28 to TRBJ1-6; 11 bases agree with TRBD1. V was pared by 4 bases and J by 9 bases, with 5 bases of the junction left unmatched. The CDR3 is 15 residues long. Germline V CDR1 and CDR2: MDHEN, SYDVKM. The CDR3 nucleotides read TGTGCCAGCAGTTACGGACAGGGGGCGGGTTCACCCCTCCACTTT. Its protein product is CASSYGQGAGSPLHF.